This entry lists 25 T cell receptor beta chains sequenced from one sample in a study of T cell responses to AZD1222 COVID-19 vaccine. The assay was immunoSEQ multiplex PCR, and TCRdb's table has in-frame clones only and misses some. The top ten clones hold around 7.8% of a sample with 120,000 or so clones, 90% of them seen once. Specimen: peripheral blood, collected on day 0 of AZD1222 vaccination. The receptors derive from an adult in good health.

The chain employs TRBV28 and TRBJ1-4; maybe TRBD1 (5 bases). Germline values: CDR1 MDHEN, CDR2 SYDVKM. The length of the CDR3 is 15 residues. V dropped 5 bases and J dropped 1 base, with 11 bases sitting between them. For the CDR3, the DNA is TGTGCCAGCAGTACCGCGGGGGGAACTAATGAAAAACTGTTTTTT. As protein: CASSTAGGTNEKLFF. Drawing the rest from reference TRBV28 and TRBJ1-4, the complete variable domain is DVKVTQSSRYLVKRTGEKVFLECVQDMDHENMFWYRQDPGLGLRLIYFSYDVKMKEKGDIPEGYSVSREKKERFSLILESASTNQTSMYLCASSTAGGTNEKLFFGSGTQLSVL.

This clone was observed a few times. The chain joins TRBV7-6 to TRBJ1-2, with 9 bases matching TRBD1. V lost 2 bases to trimming and J lost 8 bases; unmatched junction nucleotides: 9. Germline CDR1 reads SGHVS; CDR2 reads FNYEAQ. The CDR3 is made up of 15 amino acids. CDR3 residues: CASSLTSGTGTGYTF. For the CDR3, the DNA is TGTGCCAGCAGCTTAACCTCCGGGACAGGGACCGGCTACACCTTC.

The chain joins TRBV21-1 to TRBJ2-1; whether TRBD1, the table's D call, matches the DNA was not checked. TRBV21-1 is a recognized pseudogene. The CDR3 is 14 amino acids. In DNA form, the CDR3 reads TGTGCCAGCAGCAATGTTGGGGCCAAGGGCGGGCAGTTCTTC. Amino acid sequence: CASSNVGAKGGQFF.

CDR3 amino acids: CASSTFKKSRANYGYTF. The CDR3 coding sequence is TGTGCCAGTAGTACCTTCAAGAAAAGCAGAGCTAACTATGGCTACACCTTC. The chain links TRBV19 to TRBJ1-2; D gene unclear. V lost 4 bases, J lost 0 bases, and 18 bases lay in between. The CDR3 covers 17 residues. Looked up from germline, CDR1 is LNHDA and CDR2 is SQIVND (reference sequence).

The rearrangement uses TRBV7-8 and TRBJ2-3, with no clear D. Trimming cost V 2 bases and J 0 bases, with 9 bases left between them. The CDR3 spans 15 residues. Germline V CDR1 and CDR2: SGHVS, FQNEAQ. In DNA, the CDR3 is TGTGCCAGCAGCTTACTGGAGATGAGCACAGATACGCAGTATTTT. Protein sequence: CASSLLEMSTDTQYF.

This clone appeared once. The chain combines TRBV24-1 with TRBJ2-1; 11 nucleotides align to TRBD2. This CDR3 is 14 amino acids long. CDR1 KGHDR and CDR2 SFDVKD come from the germline V gene. Trimming cost V 10 bases and J 6 bases; bases outside gene matches: 7. The CDR3 is CATGPGLAVNEQFF. CDR3 nucleotides: TGTGCCACTGGACCGGGACTAGCGGTCAATGAGCAGTTCTTC.

The J gene is TRBJ1-1, the V gene TRBV24-1; 7 bases align to TRBD1. From germline, CDR1 is KGHDR and CDR2 SFDVKD. This CDR3 comprises 13 residues. V lost 4 bases to trimming and J lost 5 bases; unmatched junction nucleotides: 3. The CDR3, as DNA: TGTGCCACCAGTGAAAGGGGGCGGACTGAAGCTTTCTTT. Its translation is CATSERGRTEAFF.

This clone was counted a single time. The chain couples TRBV4-1 to TRBJ1-1; maybe TRBD1 (5 bases). The CDR3 consists of 16 residues. Per germline, CDR1 MGHRA and CDR2 YSYEKL. Trimming took off 0 bases at V and 0 bases at J, with 11 bases between the two ends. The CDR3 region is CASSQDPGKLNTEAFF. CDR3 coding DNA: TGCGCCAGCAGCCAAGATCCAGGGAAATTGAACACTGAAGCTTTCTTT.

This chain links TRBV11-2 with TRBJ1-1; 9 nucleotides line up with TRBD1. J gave up 1 base and V 6 bases, and 6 bases lay outside the gene matches. The length of the CDR3 is 15 residues. Germline values: CDR1 SGHAT, CDR2 FQNNGV. The DNA for the CDR3 is TGTGCCAGCAGAACAGCGGGACAGGGGAACACTGAAGCTTTCTTT. This encodes CASRTAGQGNTEAFF.

This clone was seen just once. The chain carries TRBV5-1 and TRBJ1-1; the D is unclear. CDR3 length equals 13 residues. V was trimmed by 4 bases and J by 0 bases, leaving 7 bases between them. Looked up from germline, CDR1 is SGHRS and CDR2 is YFSETQ. The chain's CDR3 is CASSLQLNTEAFF. CDR3 nucleotide sequence: TGCGCCAGCAGCCTACAGCTGAACACTGAAGCTTTCTTT. Filled out from reference TRBV5-1 and TRBJ1-1, the complete variable domain reads KAGVTQTPRYLIKTRGQQVTLSCSPISGHRSVSWYQQTPGQGLQFLFEYFSETQRNKGNFPGRFSGRQFSNSRSEMNVSTLELGDSALYLCASSLQLNTEAFFGQGTRLTVV.

Here the CDR3 DNA reads TGTGCCAGCAGTGACGCCGGGCGGGGTAGCTATGGCTACACCTTC. This codes for CASSDAGRGSYGYTF. V gene TRBV6-1 combines with J gene TRBJ1-2; D is uncertain. This CDR3 comprises 15 residues. Trimming cost V 3 bases and J 4 bases, with 15 bases left between them. CDR1 is MNHNS, CDR2 SASEGT, per germline.

The rearrangement uses TRBV3-1 (or the pseudogene TRBV3-2) and TRBJ2-3, with TRBD2 identical over 7 bases. The CDR3 runs 17 residues. V lost 0 bases to trimming and J lost 0 bases; unmatched junction nucleotides: 6. Germline V gives CDR1 LGHDT, CDR2 YNNKEL (reference sequence). The CDR3: CASSQDWDSGSTDTQYF. In DNA, the CDR3 is TGTGCCAGCAGCCAAGACTGGGATAGCGGGAGCACAGATACGCAGTATTTT.

V is TRBV12-3 or TRBV12-4 and J is TRBJ1-2, with no clear D. The CDR3 has 13 residues. V was cut by 6 bases and J by 0 bases, with 8 bases left in between. The CDR3 DNA sequence: TGTGCCAGCAGCCCCGTTTCTAACTATGGCTACACCTTC. Its protein product is CASSPVSNYGYTF.

The chain carries TRBV6-2 or TRBV6-3 and TRBJ2-1; D is unclear. The CDR3 covers 15 residues. Trimming removed 6 bases at V and 5 bases at J, with 17 bases between. CDR1 MNHEY and CDR2 SVGEGT come from the germline V gene. The DNA for the CDR3 is TGTGCCAGCAGCCCTGGAGCTTTACACAACAATGAGCAGTTCTTC. Its protein product is CASSPGALHNNEQFF.

The gene calls are TRBV28 and TRBJ1-2, with a tentative D call TRBD1 (5 bases). The ends were cut back, 6 bases at V and 0 bases at J, with 14 bases in the middle. From germline, CDR1 is MDHEN and CDR2 SYDVKM. The length of the CDR3 is 15 residues. DNA for the CDR3: TGTGCCAGCAGCCCGGGGGAGACAGCTAACTATGGCTACACCTTC. This sequence encodes CASSPGETANYGYTF.

The genes are TRBV27 and TRBJ2-6, with TRBD1 identical over 8 bases. Germline V gene lookup returns CDR1 MNHEY and CDR2 SMNVEV (reference sequence). The V and J ends lost 6 bases and 2 bases, in that order; junction bases with no gene match: 3. The CDR3 covers 15 residues. The CDR3 DNA reads TGTGCCAGCAGGTCAGGGGGCGCTGGGGCCAACGTCCTGACTTTC. Protein product: CASRSGGAGANVLTF.

V and J are TRBV25-1 and TRBJ1-5; D unclear. V dropped 3 bases and J dropped 1 base, with 7 bases sitting between them. The CDR3 has 14 amino acids. Germline V gene sequence: CDR1 MGHDK, CDR2 SYGVNS. CDR3 coding DNA: TGTGCCAGCAGTGACGGTCTCAGCAATCAGCCCCAGCATTTT. Its protein is CASSDGLSNQPQHF.

The chain joins TRBV19 to TRBJ2-2, with D unclear. Germline V gene data show CDR1 as LNHDA and CDR2 as SQIVND (reference sequence). V was clipped by 6 bases and J by 4 bases, with 12 bases between them. The CDR3 extends over 14 amino acids. The CDR3, as DNA: TGTGCCAGTAGGGGCGGACCGGGCACCGGGGAGCTGTTTTTT. This sequence encodes CASRGGPGTGELFF.

The V call is TRBV6-5, the J call TRBJ1-2; D remains ambiguous. Germline values: CDR1 MNHEY, CDR2 SVGAGI. The CDR3 runs to 13 residues. Trimming shortened V by 7 bases and J by 1 base, and 10 bases separated the two germline ends. Written as DNA, the CDR3 is TGTGCCAGCACCTTAGTCAGTAACTATGGCTACACCTTC. Translated, it gives CASTLVSNYGYTF.

The CDR3 DNA sequence: TGTGCCAGCAGCGAGAGAATCAATTACGAGCAGTACTTC. This codes for CASSERINYEQYF. The chain carries TRBV7-9 and TRBJ2-7; D not resolved. V was pared by 5 bases and J by 4 bases, with 12 bases between. The CDR3 totals 13 residues. CDR1 and CDR2 (germline): SEHNR, FQNEAQ (reference sequence).

The chain has TRBV7-9 and TRBJ2-5, with D unclear. V lost 5 bases and J 1 base, leaving 11 bases between the germline ends. CDR3 size: 14 residues. The germline gives CDR1 SEHNR, CDR2 FQNEAQ (reference sequence). The CDR3 nucleotides are TGTGCCAGCAGCCGAGGCAGGACCCAAGAGACCCAGTACTTC. Translation gives CASSRGRTQETQYF.

V gene TRBV5-1 combines with J gene TRBJ2-7, with D maybe TRBD1 (6 bases). V was trimmed by 2 bases and J by 7 bases, leaving 13 bases between them. CDR3 length: 13 residues. Germline CDR1 and CDR2: SGHRS and YFSETQ. The CDR3 spells CASSFQGIWEQYF. For the CDR3, the DNA is TGCGCCAGCAGCTTCCAGGGGATTTGGGAGCAGTACTTC. The full variable domain, in which reference TRBV5-1 and TRBJ2-7 provide the parts outside the CDR3, is KAGVTQTPRYLIKTRGQQVTLSCSPISGHRSVSWYQQTPGQGLQFLFEYFSETQRNKGNFPGRFSGRQFSNSRSEMNVSTLELGDSALYLCASSFQGIWEQYFGPGTRLTVT.

The chain uses TRBV2 and TRBJ1-1, with a weak D call TRBD1 (6 bases). Trimming removed 3 bases from V and 1 base from J, with 6 bases in between. The CDR3 is 13 residues long. Germline V gives CDR1 SNHLY, CDR2 FYNNEI. This CDR3 is CASSDRGNTEAFF. DNA for the CDR3: TGTGCCAGCAGTGACAGGGGGAACACTGAAGCTTTCTTT. Looking up the rest from reference TRBV2 and TRBJ1-1 gives the full variable domain: EPEVTQTPSHQVTQMGQEVILRCVPISNHLYFYWYRQILGQKVEFLVSFYNNEISEKSEIFDDQFSVERPDGSNFTLKIRSTKLEDSAMYFCASSDRGNTEAFFGQGTRLTVV.

The chain couples TRBV24-1 to TRBJ2-1, with 9 bases that match TRBD2. The germline V gene encodes CDR1 KGHDR and CDR2 SFDVKD. The CDR3 covers 16 residues. Trimming at V came to 5 bases and at J to 5 bases, leaving 9 bases not matched to a gene. This chain's CDR3 is CATSGRSGSRHNEQFF. CDR3 sequence (DNA): TGTGCCACCAGTGGCCGTAGCGGGAGTCGCCACAATGAGCAGTTCTTC.

V and J are TRBV20-1 and TRBJ2-3; the match to TRBD1 covers 8 bases. The germline V gene encodes CDR1 DFQATT and CDR2 SNEGSKA (reference sequence). V trimming: 3 bases; J trimming: 4 bases; junction bases outside the gene matches: 6. The CDR3 covers 14 residues. The CDR3 DNA is TGCAGTGCTAGTTGGCAGGGGGCATCAGATACGCAGTATTTT. This gives the protein CSASWQGASDTQYF.